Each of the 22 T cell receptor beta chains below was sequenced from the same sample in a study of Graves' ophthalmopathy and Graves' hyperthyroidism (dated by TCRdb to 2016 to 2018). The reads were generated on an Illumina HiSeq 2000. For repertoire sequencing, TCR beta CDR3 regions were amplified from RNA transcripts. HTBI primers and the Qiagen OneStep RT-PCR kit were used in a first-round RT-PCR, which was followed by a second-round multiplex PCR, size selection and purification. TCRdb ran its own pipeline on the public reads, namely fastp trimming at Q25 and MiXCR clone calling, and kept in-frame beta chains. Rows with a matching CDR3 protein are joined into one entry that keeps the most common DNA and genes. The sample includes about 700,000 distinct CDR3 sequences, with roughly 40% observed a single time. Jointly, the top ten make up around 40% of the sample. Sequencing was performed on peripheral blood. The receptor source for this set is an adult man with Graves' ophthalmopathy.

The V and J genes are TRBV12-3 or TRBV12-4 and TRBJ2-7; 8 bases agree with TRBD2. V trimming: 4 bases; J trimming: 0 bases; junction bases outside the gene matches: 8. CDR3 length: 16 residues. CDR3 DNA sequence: TGTGCCAGCAGTTCCCGGGGGGGCGGTAGCTCCTACGAGCAGTACTTC. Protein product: CASSSRGGGSSYEQYF.

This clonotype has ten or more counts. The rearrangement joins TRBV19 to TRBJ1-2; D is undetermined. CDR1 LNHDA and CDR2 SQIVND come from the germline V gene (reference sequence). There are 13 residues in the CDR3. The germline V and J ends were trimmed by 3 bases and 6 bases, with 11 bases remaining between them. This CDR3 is CASSIARADGYTF. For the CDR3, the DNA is TGTGCCAGTAGTATTGCTAGGGCTGATGGCTACACCTTC.

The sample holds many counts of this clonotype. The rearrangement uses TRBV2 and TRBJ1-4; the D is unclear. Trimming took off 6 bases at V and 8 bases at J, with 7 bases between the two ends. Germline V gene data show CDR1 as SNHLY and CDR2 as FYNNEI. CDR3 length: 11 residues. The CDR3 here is CASRIGEKLFF. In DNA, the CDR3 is TGTGCCAGCAGGATTGGGGAAAAACTGTTTTTT.

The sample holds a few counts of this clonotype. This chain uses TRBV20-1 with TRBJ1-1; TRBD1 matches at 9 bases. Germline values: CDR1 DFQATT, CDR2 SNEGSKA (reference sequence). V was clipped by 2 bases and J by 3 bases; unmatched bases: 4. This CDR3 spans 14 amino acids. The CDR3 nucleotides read TGCAGTGCTAGACAACAGGGGGCAGACACTGAAGCTTTCTTT. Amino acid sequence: CSARQQGADTEAFF.

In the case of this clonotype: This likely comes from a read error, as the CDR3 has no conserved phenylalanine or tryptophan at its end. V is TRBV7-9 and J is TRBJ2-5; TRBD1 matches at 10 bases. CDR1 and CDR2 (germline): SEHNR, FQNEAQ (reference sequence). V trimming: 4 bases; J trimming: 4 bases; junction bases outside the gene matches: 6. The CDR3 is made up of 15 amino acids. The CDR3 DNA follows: TGTGCCAGCAGCTCCCGGACAGGGGGGCTAGAGACCCAGTACCTC. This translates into CASSSRTGGLETQYL.

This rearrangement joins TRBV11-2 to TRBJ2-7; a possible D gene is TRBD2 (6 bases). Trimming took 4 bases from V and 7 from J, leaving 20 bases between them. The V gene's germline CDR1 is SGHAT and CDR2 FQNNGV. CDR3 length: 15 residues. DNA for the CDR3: TGTGCCAGCAGCTCACCAAGGAGGGAGACGGGGGAGCAGTACTTC. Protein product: CASSSPRRETGEQYF. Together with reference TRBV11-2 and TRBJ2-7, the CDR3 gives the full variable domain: EAGVAQSPRYKIIEKRQSVAFWCNPISGHATLYWYQQILGQGPKLLIQFQNNGVVDDSQLPKDRFSAERLKGVDSTLKIQPAKLEDSAVYLCASSSPRRETGEQYFGPGTRLTVT.

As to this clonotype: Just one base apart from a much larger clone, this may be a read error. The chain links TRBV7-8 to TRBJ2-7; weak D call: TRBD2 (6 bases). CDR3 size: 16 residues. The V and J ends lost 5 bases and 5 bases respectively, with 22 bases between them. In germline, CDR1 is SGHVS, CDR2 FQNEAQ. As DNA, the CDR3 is TGTGCCAGCAGCCCAGCGCCGCGGAGGGACCTTGACGAGCAGTACTTC. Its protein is CASSPAPRRDLDEQYF.

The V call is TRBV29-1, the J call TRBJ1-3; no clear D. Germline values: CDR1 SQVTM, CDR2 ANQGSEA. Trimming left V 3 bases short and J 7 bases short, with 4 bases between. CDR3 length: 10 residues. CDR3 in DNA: TGCAGCGTTGACGGGAACACCATATATTTT. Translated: CSVDGNTIYF.

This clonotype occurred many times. For the CDR3, the DNA is TGCAGCGTCGGTTTCGGGGATGGCTACACCTTC. Amino acid sequence: CSVGFGDGYTF. J is TRBJ1-2 and V is TRBV29-1; no firm D call. The CDR3 has 11 amino acids. Trimming took 6 bases from V and 6 from J, leaving 11 bases between them. Germline-derived CDR1 and CDR2 are SQVTM and ANQGSEA.

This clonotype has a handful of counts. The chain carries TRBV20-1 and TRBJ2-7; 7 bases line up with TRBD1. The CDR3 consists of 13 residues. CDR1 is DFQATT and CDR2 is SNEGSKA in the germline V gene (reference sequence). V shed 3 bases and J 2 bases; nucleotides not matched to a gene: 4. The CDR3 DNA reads TGCAGTGCTAGGCGCCAGGGGGCCTACGAGCAGTACTTC. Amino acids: CSARRQGAYEQYF.

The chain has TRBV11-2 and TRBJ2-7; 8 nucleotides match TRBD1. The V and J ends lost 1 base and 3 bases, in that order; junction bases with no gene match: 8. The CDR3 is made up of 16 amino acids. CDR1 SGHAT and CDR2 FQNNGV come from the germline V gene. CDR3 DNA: TGTGCCAGCAGCTTAGTCTCAGGGGGCACGAGCTACGAGCAGTACTTC. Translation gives CASSLVSGGTSYEQYF.

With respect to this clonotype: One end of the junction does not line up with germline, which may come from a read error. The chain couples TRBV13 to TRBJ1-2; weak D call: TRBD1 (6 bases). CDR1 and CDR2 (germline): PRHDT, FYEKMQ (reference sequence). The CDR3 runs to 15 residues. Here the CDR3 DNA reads TGTGCCAGCACCGACCCTCTTACAGGGCACTATGACTACATCTTC. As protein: CASTDPLTGHYDYIF.

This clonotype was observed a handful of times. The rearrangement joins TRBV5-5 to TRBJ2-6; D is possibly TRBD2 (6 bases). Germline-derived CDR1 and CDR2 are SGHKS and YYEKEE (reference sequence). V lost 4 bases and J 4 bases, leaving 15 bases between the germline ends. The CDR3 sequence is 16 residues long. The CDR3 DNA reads TGTGCCAGCAGCCAAGACCGGGGGTACGGGGCCAACGTCCTGACTTTC. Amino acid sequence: CASSQDRGYGANVLTF.

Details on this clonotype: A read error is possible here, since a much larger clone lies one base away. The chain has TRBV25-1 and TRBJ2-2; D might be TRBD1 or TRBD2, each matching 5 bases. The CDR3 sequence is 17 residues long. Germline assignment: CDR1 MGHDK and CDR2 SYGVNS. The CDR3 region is CASSLDTAGLNTGELLF. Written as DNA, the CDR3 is TGTGCCAGCAGCTTAGATACCGCAGGGTTAAACACCGGGGAGCTGCTTTTT.

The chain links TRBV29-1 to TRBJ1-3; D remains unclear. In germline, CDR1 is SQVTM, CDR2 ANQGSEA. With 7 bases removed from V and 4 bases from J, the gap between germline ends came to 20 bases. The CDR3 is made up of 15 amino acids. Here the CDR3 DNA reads TGCAGCGCCGGCGGACTAGCGGGAGGGGGAAACACCATATATTTT. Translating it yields CSAGGLAGGGNTIYF. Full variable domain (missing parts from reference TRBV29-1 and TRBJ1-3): SAVISQKPSRDICQRGTSLTIQCQVDSQVTMMFWYRQQPGQSLTLIATANQGSEATYESGFVIDKFPISRPNLTFSTLTVSNMSPEDSSIYLCSAGGLAGGGNTIYFGEGSWLTVV.

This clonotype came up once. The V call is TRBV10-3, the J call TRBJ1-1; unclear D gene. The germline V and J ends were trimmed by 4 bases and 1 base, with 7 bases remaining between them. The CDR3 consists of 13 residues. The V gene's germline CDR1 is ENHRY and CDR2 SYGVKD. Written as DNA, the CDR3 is TGTGCCATCAGTGGACACTCGAACACTGAAGCTTTCTTT. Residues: CAISGHSNTEAFF.

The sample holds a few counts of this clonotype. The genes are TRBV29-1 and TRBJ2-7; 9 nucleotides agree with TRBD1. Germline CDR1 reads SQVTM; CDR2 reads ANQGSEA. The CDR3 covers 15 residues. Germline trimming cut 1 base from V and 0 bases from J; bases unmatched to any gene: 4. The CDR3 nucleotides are TGCAGCGTTGAAGCGCGGACAGGGGCCTCCTACGAGCAGTACTTC. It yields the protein CSVEARTGASYEQYF.

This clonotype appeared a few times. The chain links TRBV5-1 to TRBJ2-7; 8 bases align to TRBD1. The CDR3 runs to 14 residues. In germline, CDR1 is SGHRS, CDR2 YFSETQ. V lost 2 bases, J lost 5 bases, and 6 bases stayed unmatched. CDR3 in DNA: TGCGCCAGCAGCTTAGAGCAGGGGGCAAACGAGCAGTACTTC. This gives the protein CASSLEQGANEQYF.

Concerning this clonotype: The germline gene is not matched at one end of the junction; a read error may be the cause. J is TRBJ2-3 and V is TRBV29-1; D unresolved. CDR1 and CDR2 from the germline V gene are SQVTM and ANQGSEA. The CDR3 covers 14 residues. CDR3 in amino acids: CSVDVDQSRDTQYF. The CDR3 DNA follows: TGCAGCGTTGACGTCGACCAGAGCAGAGATACGCAGTATTTT.

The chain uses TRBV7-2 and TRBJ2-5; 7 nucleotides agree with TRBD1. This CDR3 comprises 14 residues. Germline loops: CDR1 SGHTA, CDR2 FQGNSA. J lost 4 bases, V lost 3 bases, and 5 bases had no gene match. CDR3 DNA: TGTGCCAGCAGCTTTCAGGGGGTCTCAGAGACCCAGTACTTC. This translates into CASSFQGVSETQYF.

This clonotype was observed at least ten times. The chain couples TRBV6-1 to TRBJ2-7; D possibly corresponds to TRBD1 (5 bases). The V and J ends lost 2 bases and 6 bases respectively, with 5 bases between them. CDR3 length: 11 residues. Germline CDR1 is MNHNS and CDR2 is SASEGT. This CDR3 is CASSEQGEQYF. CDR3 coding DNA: TGTGCCAGCAGTGAACAGGGCGAGCAGTACTTC.

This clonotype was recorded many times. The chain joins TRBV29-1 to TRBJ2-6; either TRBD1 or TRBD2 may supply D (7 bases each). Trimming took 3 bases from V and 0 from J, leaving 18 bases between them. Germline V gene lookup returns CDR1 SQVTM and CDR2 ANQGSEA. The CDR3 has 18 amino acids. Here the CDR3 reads CSVERGGGGGSGANVLTF. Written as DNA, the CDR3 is TGCAGCGTTGAGAGAGGGGGAGGGGGCGGCTCTGGGGCCAACGTCCTGACTTTC.